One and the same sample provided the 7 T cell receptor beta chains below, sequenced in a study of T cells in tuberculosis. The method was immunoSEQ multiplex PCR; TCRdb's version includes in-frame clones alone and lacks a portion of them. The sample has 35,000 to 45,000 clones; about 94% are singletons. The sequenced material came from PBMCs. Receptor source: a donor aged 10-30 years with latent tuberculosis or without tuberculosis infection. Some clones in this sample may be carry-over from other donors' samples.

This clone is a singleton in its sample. CDR3: CAWSVVRGEQFF. In DNA form, the CDR3 reads TGTGCCTGGAGTGTAGTTCGGGGTGAGCAGTTCTTC. The chain combines TRBV30 with TRBJ2-1; the D gene is possibly TRBD2 (5 bases). The V and J ends lost 0 bases and 9 bases respectively, with 9 bases between them. The germline V gene has CDR1 GTSNPN and CDR2 SVGIG (reference sequence). The length of the CDR3 is 12 residues.

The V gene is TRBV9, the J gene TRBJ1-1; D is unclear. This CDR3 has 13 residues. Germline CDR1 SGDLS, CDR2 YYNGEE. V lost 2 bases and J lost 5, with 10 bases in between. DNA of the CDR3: TGTGCCAGCAGCGTTAAGTCCGGGACTGAAGCTTTCTTT. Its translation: CASSVKSGTEAFF.

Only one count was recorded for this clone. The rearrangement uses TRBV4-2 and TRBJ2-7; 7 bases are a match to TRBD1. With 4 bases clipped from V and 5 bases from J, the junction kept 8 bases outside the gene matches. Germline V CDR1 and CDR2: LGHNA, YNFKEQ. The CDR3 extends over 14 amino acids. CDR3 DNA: TGTGCCAGCAGCCCTAAGACAGGGCCGAACGAGCAGTACTTC. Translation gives CASSPKTGPNEQYF.

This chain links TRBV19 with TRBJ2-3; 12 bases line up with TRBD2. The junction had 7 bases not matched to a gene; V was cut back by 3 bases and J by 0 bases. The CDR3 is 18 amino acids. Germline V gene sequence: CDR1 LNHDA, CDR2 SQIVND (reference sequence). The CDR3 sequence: CASSMALTSGSSTDTQYF. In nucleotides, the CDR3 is TGTGCCAGTAGTATGGCATTGACTAGCGGGAGTAGCACAGATACGCAGTATTTT.

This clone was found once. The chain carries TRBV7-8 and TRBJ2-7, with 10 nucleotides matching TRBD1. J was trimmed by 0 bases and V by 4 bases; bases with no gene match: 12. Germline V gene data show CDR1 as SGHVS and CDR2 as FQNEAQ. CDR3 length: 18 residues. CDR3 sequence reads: CASSSSGTGDHTSYEQYF. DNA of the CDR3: TGTGCCAGCAGCTCTTCCGGGACAGGGGACCACACCTCCTACGAGCAGTACTTC.

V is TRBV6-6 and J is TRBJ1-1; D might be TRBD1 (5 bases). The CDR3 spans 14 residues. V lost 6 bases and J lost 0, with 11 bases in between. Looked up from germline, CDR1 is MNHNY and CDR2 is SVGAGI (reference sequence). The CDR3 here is CASRVEGMNTEAFF. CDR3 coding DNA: TGTGCCAGCAGAGTGGAGGGGATGAACACTGAAGCTTTCTTT.

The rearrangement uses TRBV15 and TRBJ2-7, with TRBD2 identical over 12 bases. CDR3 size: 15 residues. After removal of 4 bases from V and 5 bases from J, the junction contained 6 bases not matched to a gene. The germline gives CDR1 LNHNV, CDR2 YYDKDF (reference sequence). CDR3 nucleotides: TGTGCCACCAGCACGACTAGCGGGAGATTTGACGAGCAGTACTTC. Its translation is CATSTTSGRFDEQYF.